What follows are 29 T cell receptor beta chains derived from one specimen sequenced in a study of T cell repertoires in cytomegalovirus infection. Via MiXCR, TCRdb re-called the reads, giving one row per CDR3 protein. In the table there are 230,000 or so distinct CDR3 sequences, about a sixth of which are singletons. The sequencing input was CD8+ T cells from PBMCs. The receptors were gathered from a human donor in good health (CMV status not recorded). Some clones in this sample may be carry-over from other donors' samples.

This chain links TRBV29-1 with TRBJ1-5; the match to TRBD1 covers 8 bases. Germline CDR1 is SQVTM and CDR2 is ANQGSEA. The CDR3 spans 13 residues. Losses at the gene ends were 7 bases for V and 2 bases for J; bases not matched to a gene: 4. This chain's CDR3 is CSASGQGNQPQHF. CDR3 DNA sequence: TGCAGCGCCTCGGGACAGGGCAATCAGCCCCAGCATTTT.

This clonotype has only a few counts. V gene TRBV29-1 combines with J gene TRBJ1-2; D may be TRBD1 (5 bases). The CDR3 is made up of 12 amino acids. V lost 0 bases, J lost 8 bases, and 10 bases lay in between. Per germline, CDR1 SQVTM and CDR2 ANQGSEA. The CDR3 DNA follows: TGCAGCGTTGAAGATGTCGGGGACGGCTACACCTTC. Translation gives CSVEDVGDGYTF. The whole variable domain, remainder taken from reference TRBV29-1 and TRBJ1-2, is SAVISQKPSRDICQRGTSLTIQCQVDSQVTMMFWYRQQPGQSLTLIATANQGSEATYESGFVIDKFPISRPNLTFSTLTVSNMSPEDSSIYLCSVEDVGDGYTFGSGTRLTVV.

This clonotype was seen only a few times. The V gene is TRBV27, the J gene TRBJ2-5, with D possibly being TRBD1 or TRBD2 (6 bases each). CDR3 length equals 16 residues. V shed 3 bases and J shed 2 bases, with 16 bases lying between them. From germline, CDR1 is MNHEY and CDR2 SMNVEV (reference sequence). This CDR3 is CASSFSLTGAQETQYF. CDR3 nucleotide sequence: TGTGCCAGCAGTTTTTCCCTAACGGGGGCTCAAGAGACCCAGTACTTC.

This clonotype was observed a few times. The chain links TRBV6-1 to TRBJ2-7, with D possibly called TRBD1 or TRBD2 (5 bases each). Per the germline V gene, CDR1 is MNHNS and CDR2 is SASEGT. The ends were cut back, 3 bases at V and 2 bases at J, with 20 bases in the middle. This CDR3 has 17 amino acids. CDR3 DNA: TGTGCCAGCAGTGATGGGAGAGGTGGTCGGGGCACCTACGAGCAGTACTTC. Protein: CASSDGRGGRGTYEQYF.

This clonotype was detected many times. The chain is built from TRBV5-1 and TRBJ1-1; 10 bases map to TRBD1. Trimming took 2 bases from V and 5 from J; bases not matched to a gene: 12. Germline CDR1 reads SGHRS; CDR2 reads YFSETQ. The CDR3 spans 17 residues. CDR3 coding DNA: TGCGCCAGCAGCTTAACCGGGACAGGGGTAGTTCATACTGAAGCTTTCTTT. Protein product: CASSLTGTGVVHTEAFF.

The table lists this clonotype with a few counts. The chain couples TRBV15 to TRBJ1-6; D may be TRBD1 (5 bases). The CDR3 has 16 amino acids. Germline V gives CDR1 LNHNV, CDR2 YYDKDF (reference sequence). Trimming shortened V by 3 bases and J by 7 bases, and 16 bases separated the two germline ends. CDR3 region: CATSRDWGGGNSPLHF. CDR3 nucleotide sequence: TGTGCCACCAGCAGGGATTGGGGGGGGGGGAATTCACCCCTCCACTTT.

This clonotype appeared many times. The CDR3 here is CASSPSRTGEYRSGYTF. The CDR3, as DNA: TGTGCCAGCAGTCCCTCCCGGACAGGGGAGTATAGAAGTGGCTACACCTTC. The chain employs TRBV12-3 or TRBV12-4 and TRBJ1-2, with TRBD1 matching over 9 bases. The CDR3 loop spans 17 amino acids. V shed 5 bases, J shed 7 bases, and the junction held 17 bases outside the gene matches.

This clonotype was seen repeatedly, ten times or more. The chain carries TRBV7-9 and TRBJ1-2; D unresolved. Trimming took off 4 bases at V and 6 bases at J, with 9 bases between the two ends. CDR3 length: 12 residues. Germline V lookup: CDR1 SEHNR, CDR2 FQNEAQ (reference sequence). The CDR3 is CASSWSSDGYTF. As DNA, the CDR3 is TGTGCCAGCAGCTGGAGCAGTGATGGCTACACCTTC.

This chain links TRBV12-3 or TRBV12-4 with TRBJ2-7; a weak D match, TRBD1 (5 bases). This CDR3 region has 17 residues. The V gene lost 1 base and the J gene lost 2 bases, with 18 bases spanning the gap. This CDR3 reads CASSLGAGLSITYEQYF. CDR3 DNA sequence: TGTGCCAGCAGTTTAGGGGCAGGGCTTTCCATAACCTACGAGCAGTACTTC.

This clonotype was observed many times. V usage is TRBV20-1 and J usage is TRBJ1-2; 7 bases match TRBD1. Germline CDR1 and CDR2: DFQATT and SNEGSKA (reference sequence). The CDR3 sequence is 14 residues long. Germline trimming cut 0 bases from V and 3 bases from J; bases unmatched to any gene: 4. CDR3 nucleotide sequence: TGCAGTGCTAGAGATCTCGACAGGGACTATGGCTACACCTTC. This codes for CSARDLDRDYGYTF.

This clonotype was counted many times. V and J are TRBV7-2 and TRBJ1-2, with 10 bases that match TRBD1. V lost 4 bases and J lost 3; bases outside the gene matches: 5. The germline gives CDR1 SGHTA, CDR2 FQGNSA. The CDR3 contains 15 residues. DNA of the CDR3: TGTGCCAGCAGCTCAACCGGGACAGGGGACTATGGCTACACCTTC. It specifies CASSSTGTGDYGYTF.

This clonotype was counted at least ten times. V gene TRBV7-2 combines with J gene TRBJ2-3; no clear D. Per germline, CDR1 SGHTA and CDR2 FQGNSA. The length of the CDR3 is 16 residues. The ends were cut back, 1 base at V and 2 bases at J, with 13 bases in the middle. The CDR3 DNA is TGTGCCAGCAGCTTAGTCTATGAATCCTCCACAGATACGCAGTATTTT. Amino acid sequence: CASSLVYESSTDTQYF.

This clonotype has at least ten counts. The chain employs TRBV28 and TRBJ2-7; 9 nucleotides line up with TRBD2. The germline gives CDR1 MDHEN, CDR2 SYDVKM. The CDR3 spans 15 residues. V trimming: 2 bases; J trimming: 4 bases; junction bases outside the gene matches: 6. CDR3 in DNA: TGTGCCAGCAGTTTAGTCCTAGCGGGGCCTTACGAGCAGTACTTC. Protein sequence: CASSLVLAGPYEQYF.

This clonotype came up a few times. This chain uses TRBV2 with TRBJ1-5, with TRBD1 as a possible D gene (5 bases). The germline V gene encodes CDR1 SNHLY and CDR2 FYNNEI. Trimming cost V 1 base and J 2 bases, with 12 bases left between them. The CDR3 runs to 16 residues. CDR3 nucleotide sequence: TGTGCCAGCAGTGAAGGATGGGGCACCGGCAATCAGCCCCAGCATTTT. As protein: CASSEGWGTGNQPQHF.

This clonotype has ten or more counts. An end of the junction does not agree with germline; a read error may underlie this. This chain uses TRBV6-1 with TRBJ1-1, with D uncertain. The germline V gene has CDR1 MNHNS and CDR2 SASEGT. This CDR3 is 13 amino acids long. The CDR3: CATSVEANTEAFF. The CDR3 DNA is TGTGCCACCAGTGTGGAGGCGAACACTGAAGCTTTCTTT.

This chain connects TRBV3-1 to TRBJ2-1, with 9 nucleotides matching TRBD1. There are 16 residues in the CDR3. Germline trimming cut 0 bases from V and 6 bases from J; bases unmatched to any gene: 6. The V gene's germline CDR1 is LGHDT and CDR2 YNNKEL (reference sequence). This chain's CDR3 is CASSQERGTGFNEQFF. DNA of the CDR3: TGTGCCAGCAGCCAAGAACGGGGGACAGGGTTCAATGAGCAGTTCTTC.

A few counts support this clonotype. The V and J genes are TRBV6-2 or TRBV6-3 and TRBJ2-3; D perhaps matches TRBD2 (5 bases). The CDR3 loop spans 11 amino acids. The V end lost 0 bases, the J end lost 11 bases, and 6 bases lay between the germline ends. Germline V gene data show CDR1 as MNHEY and CDR2 as SVGEGT. Here the CDR3 reads CASSYSREQYF. The CDR3 DNA sequence: TGTGCCAGCAGTTACTCCCGGGAGCAGTATTTT.

Ten or more counts support this clonotype. The chain employs TRBV4-3 and TRBJ2-7; D is unresolved. CDR3 size: 13 residues. Deletions cut 0 bases from V and 4 bases from J, with 7 bases between. CDR1 LGHNA and CDR2 YSLEER come from the germline V gene. In DNA, the CDR3 is TGCGCCAGCAGCCAAGAAATGGAGTACGAGCAGTACTTC. This codes for CASSQEMEYEQYF.

This clonotype was found a few times. CDR3 DNA: TGTGCCAGCAGCCCCTCGGGGGCTTTCTTT. It encodes CASSPSGAFF. The genes are TRBV11-3 and TRBJ1-1, with no clear D. Trimming shortened V by 5 bases and J by 11 bases, and 9 bases separated the two germline ends. CDR1 SGHNT and CDR2 YENEEA come from the germline V gene. This CDR3 contains 10 residues.

This chain joins TRBV10-3 and TRBJ1-2; D is undetermined. Germline CDR1 is ENHRY and CDR2 is SYGVKD. The CDR3 is made up of 19 amino acids. The V and J ends lost 3 bases and 2 bases respectively, with 25 bases between them. CDR3 in amino acids: CAISEFLGVGTPTNYGYTF. The CDR3 coding sequence is TGTGCCATCAGTGAATTTCTTGGGGTCGGTACACCTACCAACTATGGCTACACCTTC.

In DNA form, the CDR3 reads TGTGCCAGCAGCCAAGCCCTAGCGGGTTACCTTGGGGATGAGCAGTTCTTC. This sequence encodes CASSQALAGYLGDEQFF. V and J are TRBV3-1 and TRBJ2-1; 8 positions match TRBD2. V gave up 1 base and J gave up 8 bases; unmatched junction bases: 13. Germline-derived CDR1 and CDR2 are LGHDT and YNNKEL (reference sequence). The CDR3 length is 17 residues.

The V call is TRBV6-2 or TRBV6-3, the J call TRBJ2-1; tentatively, D is TRBD1 (7 bases). The CDR3 runs 17 residues. V gave up 6 bases and J gave up 0 bases, with 18 bases separating them. Germline V lookup: CDR1 MNHEY, CDR2 SVGEGT. The CDR3 here is CASSSPPGDSSYNEQFF. CDR3 DNA: TGTGCCAGCAGCTCCCCTCCGGGGGACAGCTCCTACAATGAGCAGTTCTTC.

The genes are TRBV5-1 and TRBJ2-6; D unresolved. V was pared by 0 bases and J by 0 bases, with 1 base between. Germline V gene sequence: CDR1 SGHRS, CDR2 YFSETQ. The CDR3 contains 14 residues. The CDR3 protein is CASSLGSGANVLTF. DNA of the CDR3: TGCGCCAGCAGCTTGGGCTCTGGGGCCAACGTCCTGACTTTC.

This clonotype was seen ten or more times. V usage is TRBV4-3 and J usage is TRBJ2-2; D ambiguous. The CDR3 is made up of 16 amino acids. CDR1 is LGHNA, CDR2 YSLEER, per germline. Between the trimmed V and J ends, which lost 5 bases and 4 bases, there was a span of 17 bases. In DNA, the CDR3 is TGCGCCAGCAGCTCCAATCCGCGCGGTAGCACCGGGGAGCTGTTTTTT. It is translated as CASSSNPRGSTGELFF.

The chain combines TRBV7-6 with TRBJ1-4; D is perhaps TRBD1 (5 bases). Trimming took off 3 bases at V and 7 bases at J, with 9 bases between the two ends. The CDR3 is 13 residues long. CDR1 is SGHVS and CDR2 is FNYEAQ in the germline V gene. The CDR3 loop is CASSFGGSEKLFF. CDR3 in DNA: TGTGCCAGCAGCTTCGGGGGGTCTGAAAAACTGTTTTTT.

In its sample, this clonotype was seen a few times. The chain has TRBV27 and TRBJ1-2; no clear D gene. Germline CDR1 and CDR2: MNHEY and SMNVEV (reference sequence). The CDR3 contains 13 residues. Trimming shortened V by 4 bases and J by 8 bases, and 14 bases separated the two germline ends. This chain's CDR3 is CASSSGLLNGYTF. The DNA of the CDR3 is TGTGCCAGCAGTTCCGGGCTCCTAAACGGCTACACCTTC.

The chain is built from TRBV12-3 or TRBV12-4 and TRBJ2-2; no clear D gene. The V end lost 3 bases, the J end lost 2 bases, and 4 bases lay between the germline ends. The CDR3 consists of 13 residues. In DNA form, the CDR3 reads TGTGCCAGCAGTTTCTCAAACACCGGGGAGCTGTTTTTT. It encodes CASSFSNTGELFF.

This clonotype has more than one count but fewer than ten. The chain links TRBV28 to TRBJ2-3, with 9 nucleotides matching TRBD1. After removal of 5 bases from V and 4 bases from J, the junction contained 4 bases not matched to a gene. Germline-derived CDR1 and CDR2 are MDHEN and SYDVKM. CDR3 length equals 14 residues. The CDR3: CASSRRQGADTQYF. DNA for the CDR3: TGTGCCAGCAGTCGCCGACAGGGGGCAGATACGCAGTATTTT.

The chain has TRBV6-2 or TRBV6-3 and TRBJ2-7; 9 positions match TRBD1. V shed 6 bases, J shed 5 bases, and the junction held 14 bases outside the gene matches. The CDR3 runs 16 residues. Germline V CDR1 and CDR2: MNHEY, SVGEGT. The CDR3 DNA sequence: TGTGCCAGCAGCCGGGACAGGGAGGATCGTAGGGACGAGCAGTACTTC. This translates into CASSRDREDRRDEQYF.